The 25 T cell receptor beta chains listed next were all sequenced from one sample in a study of cytomegalovirus exposure and HLA in healthy donors. In the PCR, 60 Vbeta and 13 Jbeta primers were used. Profiling relied on immunoSEQ multiplex PCR, and the TCRdb table lists in-frame clones only, not all of them. The repertoire holds 150,000 or so clones, with 65% to 85% as singletons. The sample was PBMCs. All receptors derive from a woman aged 40 to 50 in good health and CMV-seropositive.

The gene calls are TRBV4-2 and TRBJ1-4; D ambiguous. CDR3 size: 14 residues. V lost 5 bases to trimming and J lost 0 bases, with 7 bases between them. Per the germline V gene, CDR1 is LGHNA and CDR2 is YNFKEQ. This chain's CDR3 is CASSGATTNEKLFF. The CDR3 DNA sequence: TGTGCCAGCAGCGGTGCGACAACTAATGAAAAACTGTTTTTT.

The rearrangement uses TRBV11-3 and TRBJ2-3, with D uncertain. Trimming removed 1 base from V and 0 bases from J, with 17 bases in between. The CDR3 length is 18 residues. Germline V gives CDR1 SGHNT, CDR2 YENEEA. CDR3 in amino acids: CASSLGDRGGTSTDTQYF. CDR3 bases: TGTGCCAGCAGCTTAGGTGACCGAGGCGGAACTAGCACAGATACGCAGTATTTT. The full variable domain, in which reference TRBV11-3 and TRBJ2-3 provide the parts outside the CDR3, is EAGVVQSPRYKIIEKKQPVAFWCNPISGHNTLYWYLQNLGQGPELLIRYENEEAVDDSQLPKDRFSAERLKGVDSTLKIQPAELGDSAVYLCASSLGDRGGTSTDTQYFGPGTRLTVL.

The V gene is TRBV30, the J gene TRBJ2-1; 13 positions agree with TRBD2. This CDR3 is 13 amino acids long. Germline values: CDR1 GTSNPN, CDR2 SVGIG (reference sequence). The V segment lost 2 bases and the J segment 10 bases; nucleotides outside the gene matches: 2. The CDR3 is CAWSPGLAGEQFF. The CDR3 region has the DNA TGTGCCTGGAGTCCGGGACTAGCGGGAGAGCAGTTCTTC.

V usage is TRBV27 and J usage is TRBJ2-7; TRBD2 matches 10 bases. Germline V CDR1 and CDR2: MNHEY, SMNVEV (reference sequence). The CDR3 contains 18 residues. J was trimmed by 4 bases and V by 5 bases; bases with no gene match: 17. CDR3 sequence (DNA): TGTGCCAGCAGTATCACGCGCACGACCACGGGACTAGCGTACGAGCAGTACTTC. Its translation: CASSITRTTTGLAYEQYF.

The rearrangement joins TRBV7-9 to TRBJ1-4; D may be TRBD1 (5 bases). This CDR3 region has 12 residues. The germline gives CDR1 SEHNR, CDR2 FQNEAQ (reference sequence). Trimming removed 5 bases at V and 10 bases at J, with 11 bases between. CDR3 in DNA: TGTGCCAGCAGCCTAGGAGACAGAAAACTGTTTTTT. This gives the protein CASSLGDRKLFF.

The chain recombines TRBV11-2 with TRBJ2-7, with 8 nucleotides matching TRBD1. CDR1 SGHAT and CDR2 FQNNGV come from the germline V gene. This CDR3 contains 15 residues. The J segment lost 3 bases and the V segment lost 5 bases, leaving 9 bases of the junction unmatched. The CDR3 DNA follows: TGTGCCAGCAGCGCTTACAACAGGGGGGACTACGAGCAGTACTTC. This encodes CASSAYNRGDYEQYF.

The CDR3 DNA reads as TGTGCCAGCACCAAACTGGGGCGAGGAACCTACGAGCAGTACTTC. Its protein is CASTKLGRGTYEQYF. This chain connects TRBV6-5 to TRBJ2-7; TRBD1 might be the D (5 bases). Trimming stripped 7 bases from V and 2 bases from J, with 18 bases between. This CDR3 is built from 15 residues. Germline-derived CDR1 and CDR2 are MNHEY and SVGAGI.

This chain joins TRBV5-1 and TRBJ1-4; no firm D call. The CDR3 totals 14 residues. Germline V CDR1 and CDR2: SGHRS, YFSETQ. With 4 bases removed from V and 8 bases from J, the gap between germline ends came to 15 bases. The CDR3 spells CASSGGGWREKLFF. The CDR3 DNA is TGCGCCAGCAGCGGAGGAGGGTGGCGGGAAAAACTGTTTTTT.

V gene TRBV7-9 combines with J gene TRBJ2-3; weak D call: TRBD1 (5 bases). The CDR3 sequence is 15 residues long. Trimming took off 8 bases at V and 0 bases at J, with 15 bases between the two ends. Germline V gives CDR1 SEHNR, CDR2 FQNEAQ (reference sequence). The CDR3 region has the DNA TGTGCCAGCTCCCTGGGGCGCGGTAGCACAGATACGCAGTATTTT. Its protein product is CASSLGRGSTDTQYF.

This chain joins TRBV6-5 and TRBJ2-7; the D gene is possibly TRBD2 (6 bases). The CDR3 totals 15 residues. The ends were cut back, 8 bases at V and 3 bases at J, with 20 bases in the middle. Germline V lookup: CDR1 MNHEY, CDR2 SVGAGI. The CDR3 reads CASQKRGGRNYEQYF. The DNA for the CDR3 is TGTGCCAGCCAAAAGCGCGGAGGGAGAAACTACGAGCAGTACTTC.

This sequence joins TRBV19 and TRBJ2-2, with a possible D match to TRBD2 (6 bases). Germline V gene lookup returns CDR1 LNHDA and CDR2 SQIVND (reference sequence). V lost 5 bases and J 8 bases, leaving 18 bases between the germline ends. CDR3 length: 15 amino acids. Here the CDR3 DNA reads TGTGCCAGTAGTTTTTTAATCGGGGGAGGTGGGGAGCTGTTTTTT. This translates into CASSFLIGGGGELFF.

The J gene is TRBJ2-7, the V gene TRBV30; 13 nucleotides align to TRBD2. The CDR3 runs to 16 residues. Trimming removed 4 bases from V and 2 bases from J; junction bases left unmatched: 8. Germline V gene lookup returns CDR1 GTSNPN and CDR2 SVGIG (reference sequence). The chain's CDR3 is CAWKPGLAGSPYEQYF. As DNA, the CDR3 is TGTGCCTGGAAGCCGGGACTAGCGGGGTCTCCCTACGAGCAGTACTTC.

This clone was detected only a few times. The chain uses TRBV11-3 and TRBJ2-3, with 13 nucleotides matching TRBD2. J gave up 4 bases and V 5 bases, and 9 bases lay outside the gene matches. This CDR3 has 17 amino acids. CDR1 and CDR2 from the germline V gene are SGHNT and YENEEA. The CDR3 sequence is CASSIRTSGRYADTQYF. The CDR3 DNA sequence: TGTGCCAGCAGCATTAGGACTAGCGGGAGATATGCAGATACGCAGTATTTT.

J is TRBJ1-5 and V is TRBV19; TRBD1 might be the D (6 bases). CDR1 is LNHDA and CDR2 is SQIVND in the germline V gene (reference sequence). This CDR3 is built from 16 residues. Trimming took 7 bases from V and 0 from J, leaving 16 bases between them. CDR3 DNA sequence: TGTGCCAGTAAATACGAAGGGGGATATAGCAATCAGCCCCAGCATTTT. Its protein is CASKYEGGYSNQPQHF.

This clone has more than one count but fewer than ten. The gene calls are TRBV6-6 and TRBJ2-1; possibly TRBD1 for D (6 bases). The germline CDR1 and CDR2 sequences are MNHNY and SVGAGI (reference sequence). The V gene lost 7 bases and the J gene lost 3 bases, with 16 bases spanning the gap. The CDR3 loop spans 15 amino acids. CDR3 bases: TGTGCCAGCACCGACGGACAGAGCTACTACAATGAGCAGTTCTTC. Translation gives CASTDGQSYYNEQFF.

V and J are TRBV6-5 and TRBJ2-2; 10 bases are shared with TRBD2. CDR1 and CDR2 from the germline V gene are MNHEY and SVGAGI. The V gene end was trimmed by 5 bases and the J gene end by 1 base; junction bases not matched to a gene: 1. The CDR3 runs 15 residues. CDR3 sequence reads: CASSRTSGNTGELFF. CDR3 in DNA: TGTGCCAGCAGTCGGACTAGCGGGAACACCGGGGAGCTGTTTTTT.

CDR3 sequence reads: CASSLDSQYGYTF. CDR3 in DNA: TGTGCCAGCAGCTTGGACAGCCAGTATGGCTACACCTTC. J is TRBJ1-2 and V is TRBV5-4; D uncertain. CDR1 and CDR2 (germline): SGHNT, YYREEE (reference sequence). The CDR3 covers 13 residues. The ends were cut back, 0 bases at V and 5 bases at J, with 8 bases in the middle. Full variable domain (rest looked up from reference TRBV5-4 and TRBJ1-2): ETGVTQSPTHLIKTRGQQVTLRCSSQSGHNTVSWYQQALGQGPQFIFQYYREEENGRGNFPPRFSGLQFPNYSSELNVNALELDDSALYLCASSLDSQYGYTFGSGTRLTVV.

The rearrangement joins TRBV2 to TRBJ1-1; 7 bases agree with TRBD1. V lost 3 bases, J lost 5 bases, and 6 bases stayed unmatched. The V gene's germline CDR1 is SNHLY and CDR2 FYNNEI. The length of the CDR3 is 14 residues. The DNA for the CDR3 is TGTGCCAGCAGTGAGGCACAGGGGAGGACTGAAGCTTTCTTT. It translates to CASSEAQGRTEAFF.

CDR3 coding DNA: TGTGCCAGCAGCTTAGACATGAACACTGAAGCTTTCTTT. Translated: CASSLDMNTEAFF. The V call is TRBV11-2, the J call TRBJ1-1; D is undetermined. Trimming cost V 0 bases and J 0 bases, with 2 bases left between them. The CDR3 length is 13 residues. CDR1 SGHAT and CDR2 FQNNGV come from the germline V gene.

This chain joins TRBV30 and TRBJ2-1, with TRBD2 matching over 8 bases. The CDR3 totals 13 residues. Germline CDR1 reads GTSNPN; CDR2 reads SVGIG (reference sequence). Germline trimming cut 0 bases from V and 6 bases from J; bases unmatched to any gene: 1. The CDR3 DNA reads TGTGCCTGGAGTGTCCGGGGGGGCAATGAGCAGTTCTTC. Translation: CAWSVRGGNEQFF.

This chain links TRBV5-6 with TRBJ1-2, with a weak D call TRBD1 (6 bases). Germline V lookup: CDR1 SGHDT, CDR2 YYEEEE. Trimming removed 3 bases at V and 2 bases at J, with 14 bases between. This CDR3 is built from 15 residues. CDR3 region: CASSSRRTANYGYTF. In DNA, the CDR3 is TGTGCCAGCAGCTCTCGGAGGACAGCAAACTATGGCTACACCTTC. Supplemented by reference TRBV5-6 and TRBJ1-2, the full variable domain reads DAGVTQSPTHLIKTRGQQVTLRCSPKSGHDTVSWYQQALGQGPQFIFQYYEEEERQRGNFPDRFSGHQFPNYSSELNVNALLLGDSALYLCASSSRRTANYGYTFGSGTRLTVV.

The chain uses TRBV13 and TRBJ2-7, with D maybe TRBD1 (5 bases). Germline V gene data show CDR1 as PRHDT and CDR2 as FYEKMQ (reference sequence). Trimming removed 1 base from V and 2 bases from J, with 24 bases in between. The CDR3 loop spans 19 amino acids. CDR3 coding DNA: TGTGCCAGCAGCTTAGTTCCTAAGCTACCTACAGGCAGCCCCTACGAGCAGTACTTC. Protein sequence: CASSLVPKLPTGSPYEQYF.

This sequence joins TRBV28 and TRBJ1-2; 10 nucleotides agree with TRBD1. CDR3 length equals 13 residues. Germline CDR1 MDHEN, CDR2 SYDVKM. V lost 6 bases, J lost 8 bases, and 6 bases stayed unmatched. CDR3 sequence (DNA): TGTGCCAGCAGGACCTGGACAGGGGGAGGCTACACCTTC. This translates into CASRTWTGGGYTF.

This clone was observed once. This chain links TRBV29-1 with TRBJ2-3, with 9 bases lining up with TRBD2. The germline gives CDR1 SQVTM, CDR2 ANQGSEA. The V gene end was trimmed by 5 bases and the J gene end by 6 bases; junction bases not matched to a gene: 15. This CDR3 has 16 residues. DNA for the CDR3: TGCAGCGTTCTGGGCTCAAGGCTAGCGGGATCCGATACGCAGTATTTT. This encodes CSVLGSRLAGSDTQYF.

The chain links TRBV28 to TRBJ1-5, with TRBD1 as a possible D gene (6 bases). Trimming shortened V by 6 bases and J by 0 bases, and 9 bases separated the two germline ends. The CDR3 is made up of 14 amino acids. Per germline, CDR1 MDHEN and CDR2 SYDVKM. CDR3 sequence (DNA): TGTGCCAGCAGGGGACACGCTAGCAATCAGCCCCAGCATTTT. This translates into CASRGHASNQPQHF.